This T cell receptor beta chain was found in a study of blood T cell repertoires in COVID-19. Study-wide context: Sample material is recorded as cDNA or gDNA derived from T cells, B-cell-depleted T cells, or PBMCs.

TCRdb's table, derived via immunoSEQ multiplex PCR, lists solely in-frame clones and lacks some. This table holds 70,000 to 75,000 clones, about four fifths found once. Many counts were recorded for this clone. Trimming took 1 base from V and 4 from J; bases not matched to a gene: 3. There are 15 residues in the CDR3. Germline loops: CDR1 SEHNR, CDR2 FQNEAQ (reference sequence). The receptor comes from a woman between 65 and 79 years old with acute or convalescent COVID-19. Source material: peripheral blood. V gene TRBV7-9 combines with J gene TRBJ2-2; the match to TRBD2 covers 7 bases. As DNA, the CDR3 is TGTGCCAGCAGCTTAGGGGGAGGGAGCACCGGGGAGCTGTTTTTT. This encodes CASSLGGGSTGELFF.